The following is a TCR beta chain sequence with its context. Generated by immunoSEQ multiplex PCR, the TCRdb table keeps only in-frame clones and is missing some. The sample lists approximately 96,000 clones, about 92% seen once, with about 2% in the top ten. The length of the CDR3 is 12 residues. Trimming took 8 bases from V and 5 from J, leaving 13 bases between them. The V gene's germline CDR1 is SNHLY and CDR2 FYNNEI. The data were obtained in a study of T cell changes during pregnancy in multiple sclerosis. This clonotype was sampled from a female donor in good health, enrolled as a control in a pregnancy study. The chain links TRBV2 to TRBJ2-7; D ambiguous. The sample here was peripheral blood, taken after pregnancy. CDR3 protein: CASGLLADEQYF. The CDR3 region has the DNA TGTGCCAGCGGATTATTGGCGGACGAGCAGTACTTC.